This passage covers 29 T cell receptor beta chains from one sample sequenced in a study of long-term antiretroviral therapy in people with HIV. The assay, immunoSEQ v3.0, was run at survey level. TCRdb's table, derived via immunoSEQ multiplex PCR, lists solely in-frame clones and lacks some. The data show over 25,000 clones, around 93% seen once. The sequenced sample was unsorted PBMCs, obtained approximately 7.1 years after starting antiretroviral therapy. The source is a man aged 50 to 59 with HIV.

The J gene is TRBJ1-1, the V gene TRBV28; tentative D call: TRBD1 (6 bases). V lost 6 bases and J 4 bases, leaving 15 bases between the germline ends. This CDR3 region has 14 residues. The germline CDR1 and CDR2 sequences are MDHEN and SYDVKM. The CDR3 region is CASSEGGRATEAFF. The CDR3 nucleotides are TGTGCCAGCAGCGAAGGGGGGAGGGCCACTGAAGCTTTCTTT.

This chain uses TRBV29-1 with TRBJ2-3; the D gene could be TRBD1 or TRBD2 (6 bases each). This CDR3 is built from 16 residues. Germline CDR1 reads SQVTM; CDR2 reads ANQGSEA. Trimming took 0 bases from V and 4 from J, leaving 17 bases between them. CDR3 loop: CSVEERGVAGSDTQYF. The CDR3, as DNA: TGCAGCGTTGAAGAAAGGGGGGTGGCAGGGTCAGATACGCAGTATTTT.

J is TRBJ2-3 and V is TRBV5-4; 8 bases align to TRBD2. CDR1 and CDR2 from the germline V gene are SGHNT and YYREEE (reference sequence). CDR3 length: 14 amino acids. Germline trimming cut 4 bases from V and 5 bases from J; bases unmatched to any gene: 6. The CDR3, as DNA: TGTGCCAGCAGCACATCCCGGGGGGGAGATACGCAGTATTTT. Translating it yields CASSTSRGGDTQYF.

J is TRBJ1-2 and V is TRBV12-5; 7 bases align to TRBD1. Germline CDR1 LGHNT, CDR2 FRNRAP. The CDR3 length is 13 residues. J was trimmed by 8 bases and V by 6 bases; bases with no gene match: 9. The CDR3 sequence is CASGLDRVGGYTF. CDR3 DNA: TGTGCTAGTGGCCTCGACAGGGTGGGGGGCTACACCTTC.

The chain recombines TRBV4-1 with TRBJ1-2, with TRBD1 as a possible D gene (6 bases). There are 15 residues in the CDR3. V was cut by 4 bases and J by 1 base, with 13 bases left in between. The germline gives CDR1 MGHRA, CDR2 YSYEKL. Here the CDR3 DNA reads TGCGCCAGCAGCCCCAATACAGGGCTTAACTATGGCTACACCTTC. Its protein is CASSPNTGLNYGYTF.

The CDR3, as DNA: TGTGCCAGCAGACCGCCCGGGGGTGGAAACACCATATATTTT. Protein product: CASRPPGGGNTIYF. The chain recombines TRBV6-5 with TRBJ1-3, with D possibly being TRBD1 (5 bases). The length of the CDR3 is 14 residues. Germline V gene data show CDR1 as MNHEY and CDR2 as SVGAGI. Between the trimmed V and J ends, which lost 6 bases and 3 bases, there was a span of 12 bases.

The V call is TRBV20-1, the J call TRBJ2-5, with no clear D. CDR1 and CDR2 from the germline V gene are DFQATT and SNEGSKA (reference sequence). Between the trimmed V and J ends, which lost 2 bases and 3 bases, there was a span of 4 bases. This CDR3 is 11 amino acids long. The CDR3 DNA is TGCAGTGCTAGACCAGAAGAGACCCAGTACTTC. Residues: CSARPEETQYF.

The gene calls are TRBV5-6 and TRBJ1-2; 7 nucleotides align to TRBD1. This CDR3 region has 14 residues. Trimming took 3 bases from V and 8 from J; bases not matched to a gene: 10. From germline, CDR1 is SGHDT and CDR2 YYEEEE. The CDR3 DNA follows: TGTGCCAGCAGCTCCCGGACAGGAGTGACAGGCTACACCTTC. Protein sequence: CASSSRTGVTGYTF.

The V gene is TRBV30, the J gene TRBJ1-1, with TRBD1 as a possible D gene (5 bases). The CDR3 loop spans 15 amino acids. The germline V gene has CDR1 GTSNPN and CDR2 SVGIG (reference sequence). The V end lost 4 bases, the J end lost 5 bases, and 20 bases lay between the germline ends. The CDR3 coding sequence is TGTGCCTGGAAGAGGGTAGGGGCAAGAGGAACTGAAGCTTTCTTT. Residues: CAWKRVGARGTEAFF.

The chain has TRBV5-6 and TRBJ2-6; D remains ambiguous. The CDR3 totals 16 residues. V was clipped by 1 base and J by 0 bases, with 8 bases between them. Germline values: CDR1 SGHDT, CDR2 YYEEEE. The CDR3 reads CASSLYRVSGANVLTF. DNA of the CDR3: TGTGCCAGCAGCTTGTACAGAGTCTCTGGGGCCAACGTCCTGACTTTC.

This chain uses TRBV5-4 with TRBJ2-7; 9 nucleotides line up with TRBD2. CDR1 SGHNT and CDR2 YYREEE come from the germline V gene (reference sequence). The V and J ends lost 0 bases and 0 bases, in that order; junction bases with no gene match: 1. CDR3 size: 15 residues. CDR3 region: CASSLVAGVSYEQYF. In DNA, the CDR3 is TGTGCCAGCAGCTTGGTAGCGGGGGTCTCCTACGAGCAGTACTTC. The whole variable domain, remainder taken from reference TRBV5-4 and TRBJ2-7, is ETGVTQSPTHLIKTRGQQVTLRCSSQSGHNTVSWYQQALGQGPQFIFQYYREEENGRGNFPPRFSGLQFPNYSSELNVNALELDDSALYLCASSLVAGVSYEQYFGPGTRLTVT.

This chain connects TRBV27 to TRBJ1-2; no firm D call. Germline CDR1 reads MNHEY; CDR2 reads SMNVEV (reference sequence). Trimming pared 1 base from V and 7 bases from J, leaving 10 bases between. CDR3 length: 13 residues. The CDR3 spells CASSLYFGSGYTF. The CDR3 DNA reads as TGTGCCAGCAGTTTATATTTCGGTTCTGGCTACACCTTC.

The rearrangement joins TRBV7-2 to TRBJ2-7, with 9 bases fitting TRBD2. From germline, CDR1 is SGHTA and CDR2 FQGNSA. V gave up 5 bases and J gave up 2 bases; unmatched junction bases: 4. The CDR3 covers 14 residues. The chain's CDR3 is CASSDVAGAYEQYF. In DNA form, the CDR3 reads TGTGCCAGCAGCGACGTAGCGGGGGCCTACGAGCAGTACTTC.

J is TRBJ2-1 and V is TRBV10-3; 7 nucleotides match TRBD2. V gave up 7 bases and J gave up 9 bases; unmatched junction bases: 15. The germline gives CDR1 ENHRY, CDR2 SYGVKD. The length of the CDR3 is 15 residues. In DNA form, the CDR3 reads TGTGCCATCACCCCGACTAGTCGGGGGGAAGGTGAGCAGTTCTTC. Translation: CAITPTSRGEGEQFF.

The chain uses TRBV11-2 and TRBJ2-2; D is unclear. Germline CDR1 reads SGHAT; CDR2 reads FQNNGV. The CDR3 loop spans 13 amino acids. Trimming shortened V by 1 base and J by 6 bases, and 6 bases separated the two germline ends. CDR3 DNA: TGTGCCAGCAGCTTAGTTCTAGCCGGGGAGCTGTTTTTT. Its translation is CASSLVLAGELFF. Full variable domain (remainder filled in from reference TRBV11-2 and TRBJ2-2): EAGVAQSPRYKIIEKRQSVAFWCNPISGHATLYWYQQILGQGPKLLIQFQNNGVVDDSQLPKDRFSAERLKGVDSTLKIQPAKLEDSAVYLCASSLVLAGELFFGEGSRLTVL.

CDR3 DNA: TGTGCCAGCACCGGATTTGTGGGCGGGGAGCTGTTTTTT. Translating gives CASTGFVGGELFF. The chain joins TRBV6-1 to TRBJ2-2; D remains unclear. V lost 7 bases and J 7 bases, leaving 13 bases between the germline ends. The CDR3 is 13 residues long. Germline assignment: CDR1 MNHNS and CDR2 SASEGT.

This clone was seen once. The chain carries TRBV30 and TRBJ1-1; D gene ambiguous. Germline V gene sequence: CDR1 GTSNPN, CDR2 SVGIG (reference sequence). This CDR3 comprises 14 residues. The ends were cut back, 4 bases at V and 4 bases at J, with 16 bases in the middle. CDR3: CAWKGPLGGTEAFF. CDR3 bases: TGTGCCTGGAAAGGCCCCTTGGGAGGCACTGAAGCTTTCTTT. Full variable domain (rest looked up from reference TRBV30 and TRBJ1-1): SQTIHQWPATLVQPVGSPLSLECTVEGTSNPNLYWYRQAAGRGLQLLFYSVGIGQISSEVPQNLSASRPQDRQFILSSKKLLLSDSGFYLCAWKGPLGGTEAFFGQGTRLTVV.

This sequence joins TRBV6-5 and TRBJ2-1; D not certain. The V gene's germline CDR1 is MNHEY and CDR2 SVGAGI. V was trimmed by 5 bases and J by 4 bases, leaving 12 bases between them. The CDR3 sequence is 14 residues long. CDR3 in amino acids: CASSGPGFYNEQFF. For the CDR3, the DNA is TGTGCCAGCAGTGGACCAGGATTTTACAATGAGCAGTTCTTC.

This chain uses TRBV1 with TRBJ2-3. TRBV1 is deemed a pseudogene. This CDR3 spans 10 amino acids. This CDR3 reads CTSGGDTQYF. The CDR3 bases are TGCACCAGCGGGGGAGATACGCAGTATTTT.

The chain recombines TRBV19 with TRBJ2-7; D perhaps matches TRBD2 (6 bases). This CDR3 comprises 12 residues. V dropped 11 bases and J dropped 5 bases, with 16 bases sitting between them. The germline CDR1 and CDR2 sequences are LNHDA and SQIVND (reference sequence). Written as DNA, the CDR3 is TGTGCCGTCATCCGGAGGGTTGACGAGCAGTACTTC. Translated, it gives CAVIRRVDEQYF.

The chain employs TRBV5-1 and TRBJ2-5; D call uncertain. Per the germline V gene, CDR1 is SGHRS and CDR2 is YFSETQ. V lost 7 bases to trimming and J lost 2 bases, with 12 bases between them. The CDR3 covers 13 residues. The CDR3 spells CASAPGQQETQYF. DNA of the CDR3: TGCGCCAGCGCACCTGGTCAGCAAGAGACCCAGTACTTC.

The rearrangement links TRBV2 to TRBJ1-2; no reliable D call. Trimming took 1 base from V and 3 from J, leaving 12 bases between them. Germline V gene sequence: CDR1 SNHLY, CDR2 FYNNEI. The CDR3 is 15 amino acids. The DNA for the CDR3 is TGTGCCAGCAGTGAAGAAACTCTGCTTGACTATGGCTACACCTTC. Its protein product is CASSEETLLDYGYTF.

The rearrangement joins TRBV7-2 to TRBJ2-5; TRBD2 matches at 7 bases. CDR1 is SGHTA, CDR2 FQGNSA, per germline. The CDR3 spans 15 residues. V dropped 5 bases and J dropped 4; count of bases not matched to a gene: 10. The CDR3 coding sequence is TGTGCCAGCAGCCCCGATGTTTCTAGCGGAGAGACCCAGTACTTC. Translating it yields CASSPDVSSGETQYF.

The CDR3 DNA sequence: TGTGCCAGCAGTGGGTTCTGGGCAGGGGTGGGTCAGCCCCAGCATTTT. Its protein is CASSGFWAGVGQPQHF. The rearrangement joins TRBV27 to TRBJ1-5; a weak D match, TRBD1 (6 bases). Trimming left V 5 bases short and J 6 bases short, with 20 bases between. Germline V CDR1 and CDR2: MNHEY, SMNVEV (reference sequence). The CDR3 is 16 amino acids.

CDR3 nucleotide sequence: TGTGCCAGCAGCGTAGACAGCTCTGGGGCCAACGTCCTGACTTTC. It encodes CASSVDSSGANVLTF. The genes are TRBV9 and TRBJ2-6; D unclear. Trimming removed 0 bases from V and 0 bases from J, with 4 bases in between. The germline CDR1 and CDR2 sequences are SGDLS and YYNGEE. CDR3 length: 15 residues.

This clone has a single count. The chain carries TRBV7-9 and TRBJ2-4; D is tentatively TRBD1 or TRBD2 (6 bases each). The CDR3 is 12 residues long. The germline CDR1 and CDR2 sequences are SEHNR and FQNEAQ (reference sequence). Deletions cut 2 bases from V and 8 bases from J, with 7 bases between. The CDR3 protein is CASSLRGDIQYF. CDR3 nucleotide sequence: TGTGCCAGCAGCTTAAGGGGGGACATTCAGTACTTC.

V is TRBV2 and J is TRBJ2-3; 9 nucleotides align to TRBD1. The V and J ends lost 6 bases and 2 bases, in that order; junction bases with no gene match: 9. The CDR3 loop spans 16 amino acids. Germline V gives CDR1 SNHLY, CDR2 FYNNEI. CDR3 residues: CASSLQGAGATDTQYF. DNA of the CDR3: TGTGCCAGCAGCCTACAGGGGGCGGGGGCCACAGATACGCAGTATTTT.

The J gene is TRBJ2-7, the V gene TRBV5-1; D uncertain. The germline gives CDR1 SGHRS, CDR2 YFSETQ. Trimming cost V 4 bases and J 3 bases, with 17 bases left between them. The CDR3 consists of 15 residues. The CDR3 bases are TGCGCCAGCAGCCCAGTAGGGCTTTGGTTCTACGAGCAGTACTTC. Protein sequence: CASSPVGLWFYEQYF.

This clone appeared once. This rearrangement joins TRBV6-5 to TRBJ1-2, with TRBD1 matching 8 bases. The CDR3 extends over 15 amino acids. Germline V gene lookup returns CDR1 MNHEY and CDR2 SVGAGI. Trimming cost V 6 bases and J 6 bases; bases outside gene matches: 12. The DNA for the CDR3 is TGTGCCAGCAGGCGTCCAGGGGGCCCCTATAATGGCTACACCTTC. Translating it yields CASRRPGGPYNGYTF.